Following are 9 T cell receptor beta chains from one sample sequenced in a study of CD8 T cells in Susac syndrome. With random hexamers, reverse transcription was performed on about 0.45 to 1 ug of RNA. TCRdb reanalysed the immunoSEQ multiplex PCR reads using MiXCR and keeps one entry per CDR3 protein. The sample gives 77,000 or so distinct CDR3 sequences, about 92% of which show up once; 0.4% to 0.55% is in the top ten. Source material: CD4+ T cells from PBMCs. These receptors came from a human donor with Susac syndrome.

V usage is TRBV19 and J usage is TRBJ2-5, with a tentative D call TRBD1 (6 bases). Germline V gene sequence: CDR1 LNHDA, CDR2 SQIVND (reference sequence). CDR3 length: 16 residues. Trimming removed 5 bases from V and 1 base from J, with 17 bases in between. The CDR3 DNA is TGTGCCAGTAGTCCAAGCCCGACAGGACTCCAAGAGACCCAGTACTTC. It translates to CASSPSPTGLQETQYF.

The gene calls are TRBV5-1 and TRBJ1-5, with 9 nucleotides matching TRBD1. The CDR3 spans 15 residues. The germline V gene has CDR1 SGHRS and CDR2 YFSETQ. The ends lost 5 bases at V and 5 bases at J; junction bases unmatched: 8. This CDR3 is CASSRTGDRDQPQHF. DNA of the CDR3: TGCGCCAGCAGTCGGACAGGGGATCGGGATCAGCCCCAGCATTTT.

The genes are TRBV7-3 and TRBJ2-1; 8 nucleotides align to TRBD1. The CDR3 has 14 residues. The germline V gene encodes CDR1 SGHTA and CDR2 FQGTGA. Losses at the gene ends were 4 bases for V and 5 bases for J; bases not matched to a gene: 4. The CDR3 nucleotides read TGTGCCAGCAGCTCTCGGACAGGGAACAATGAGCAGTTCTTC. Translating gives CASSSRTGNNEQFF. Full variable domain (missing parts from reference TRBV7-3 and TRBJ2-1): GAGVSQTPSNKVTEKGKYVELRCDPISGHTALYWYRQSLGQGPEFLIYFQGTGAADDSGLPNDRFFAVRPEGSVSTLKIQRTERGDSAVYLCASSSRTGNNEQFFGPGTRLTVL.

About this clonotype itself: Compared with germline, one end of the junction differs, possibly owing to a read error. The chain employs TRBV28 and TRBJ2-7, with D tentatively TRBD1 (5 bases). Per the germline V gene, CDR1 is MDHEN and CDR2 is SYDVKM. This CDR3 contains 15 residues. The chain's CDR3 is CANSLFSPAQGRPFF. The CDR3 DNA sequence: TGTGCCAACAGTTTATTCTCCCCGGCCCAGGGAAGACCCTTCTTC. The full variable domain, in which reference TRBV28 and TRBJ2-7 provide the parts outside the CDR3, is DVKVTQSSRYLVKRTGEKVFLECVQDMDHENMFWYRQDPGLGLRLIYFSYDVKMKEKGDIPEGYSVSREKKERFSLILESASTNQTSMYLCANSLFSPAQGRPFFGPGTRLTVT.

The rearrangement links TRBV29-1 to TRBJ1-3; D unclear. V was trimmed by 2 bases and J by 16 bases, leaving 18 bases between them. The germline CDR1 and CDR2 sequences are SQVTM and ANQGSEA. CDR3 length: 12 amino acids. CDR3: CSVESGSSENYF. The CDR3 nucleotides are TGCAGCGTTGAATCGGGTTCGAGTGAAAATTATTTT.

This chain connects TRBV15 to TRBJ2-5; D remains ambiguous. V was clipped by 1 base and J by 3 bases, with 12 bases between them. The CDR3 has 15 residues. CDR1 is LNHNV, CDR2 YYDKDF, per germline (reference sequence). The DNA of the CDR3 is TGTGCCACCAGCAGAGCCGGAACGCGAGAAGAGACCCAGTACTTC. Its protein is CATSRAGTREETQYF.

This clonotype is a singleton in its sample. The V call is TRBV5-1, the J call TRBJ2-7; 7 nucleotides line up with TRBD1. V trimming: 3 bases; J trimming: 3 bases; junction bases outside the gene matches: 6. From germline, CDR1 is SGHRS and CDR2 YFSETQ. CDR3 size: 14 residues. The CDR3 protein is CASSSKGQHYEQYF. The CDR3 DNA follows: TGCGCCAGCAGCTCGAAGGGACAGCACTACGAGCAGTACTTC. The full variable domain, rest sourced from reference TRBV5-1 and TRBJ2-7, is KAGVTQTPRYLIKTRGQQVTLSCSPISGHRSVSWYQQTPGQGLQFLFEYFSETQRNKGNFPGRFSGRQFSNSRSEMNVSTLELGDSALYLCASSSKGQHYEQYFGPGTRLTVT.

The CDR3 DNA reads as TGTGCCAGCACCACAACCGAAGGCAGGGGGCGAGGAACTGAAGCTTTCTTT. This gives the protein CASTTTEGRGRGTEAFF. The V and J genes are TRBV7-9 and TRBJ1-1, with 8 bases that match TRBD1. This CDR3 comprises 17 residues. Germline V gene data show CDR1 as SEHNR and CDR2 as FQNEAQ (reference sequence). With 7 bases clipped from V and 5 bases from J, the junction kept 18 bases outside the gene matches.

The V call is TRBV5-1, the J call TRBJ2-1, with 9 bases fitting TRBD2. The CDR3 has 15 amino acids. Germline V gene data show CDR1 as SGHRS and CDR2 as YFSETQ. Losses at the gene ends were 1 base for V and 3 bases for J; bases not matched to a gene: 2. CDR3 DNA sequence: TGCGCCAGCAGCTTGCTAGCGGGGAACTACAATGAGCAGTTCTTC. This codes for CASSLLAGNYNEQFF. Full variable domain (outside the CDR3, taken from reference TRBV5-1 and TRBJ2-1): KAGVTQTPRYLIKTRGQQVTLSCSPISGHRSVSWYQQTPGQGLQFLFEYFSETQRNKGNFPGRFSGRQFSNSRSEMNVSTLELGDSALYLCASSLLAGNYNEQFFGPGTRLTVL.